The rows below give T cell receptor beta chains drawn from one sample of a study of T-cell memory formation after mild COVID-19. A single record per CDR3 protein comes from TCRdb applying MiXCR to the 5' RACE reads. The sample lists fewer than 300,000 distinct CDR3 sequences, roughly a sixth occurring once. The sample taken for sequencing was PBMCs or a T cell subset sorted from them (not recorded which). The receptors were sampled from a young man who had mild COVID-19 (a few samples of this study predate the infection). Cell type and time point are not known. Both conserved end residues are part of each CDR3. D genes are given only for firm matches. A clone size is listed for some rows: how often the clone was seen (once, few, many), or a class if it is expanded.

abundance	j_gene	v_gene	d_gene	CDR3aa	CDR3nt
NA	TRBJ2-5	TRBV14	NA	CASSQGGGQGETQYF	TGTGCCAGCAGCCAAGGGGGGGGACAAGGCGAGACCCAGTACTTC
NA	TRBJ2-1	TRBV6-2/TRBV6-3	TRBD2	CASSYILGLAGYRNEQFF	TGTGCCAGCAGTTATATTTTGGGACTAGCGGGGTATCGCAATGAGCAGTTCTTC
NA	TRBJ2-7	TRBV29-1	NA	CSVLGGDRVYEQYF	TGCAGCGTCCTCGGGGGGGACAGGGTGTACGAGCAGTACTTC
NA	TRBJ2-2	TRBV7-2	NA	CASSLWEDGELFF	TGTGCCAGCAGCTTATGGGAAGACGGGGAGCTGTTTTTT
once	TRBJ2-3	TRBV6-6	TRBD2	CASSYLLAGGTDTQYF	TGTGCCAGCAGTTACTTGCTAGCGGGGGGCACAGATACGCAGTATTTT
few	TRBJ2-3	TRBV6-4	TRBD2	CASSERGGRTDTQYF	TGTGCCAGCAGTGAACGGGGGGGCCGCACAGATACGCAGTATTTT
few	TRBJ1-5	TRBV7-2	NA	CASSLTPDQPQHF	TGTGCCAGCAGCTTAACCCCAGATCAGCCCCAGCATTTT
few	TRBJ1-2	TRBV18	TRBD1	CASSPGTGDGYGYTF	TGTGCCAGCTCACCGGGGACAGGGGATGGCTATGGCTACACCTTC
NA	TRBJ2-3	TRBV7-9	TRBD2	CASTHPGGRYTDTQYF	TGTGCCAGCACCCACCCGGGGGGACGCTACACAGATACGCAGTATTTT
once	TRBJ2-5	TRBV7-2	NA	CASSLVLETQYF	TGTGCCAGCAGCTTAGTGTTGGAGACCCAGTACTTC
few	TRBJ1-1	TRBV18	NA	CASSPLTTEAFF	TGTGCCAGCTCACCACTGACAACTGAAGCTTTCTTT
NA	TRBJ1-6	TRBV4-3	NA	CASSRVQGTSPLHF	TGCGCCAGCAGCCGAGTGCAGGGAACTTCACCCCTCCACTTT
few	TRBJ1-4	TRBV20-1	NA	CSASSEGGRQKKLFF	TGCAGTGCTAGTTCCGAAGGGGGAAGACAAAAAAAACTGTTTTTT
few	TRBJ2-7	TRBV7-2	TRBD2	CASSLGLAGAYEQYF	TGTGCCAGCAGCTTAGGACTAGCGGGAGCCTACGAGCAGTACTTC
NA	TRBJ2-1	TRBV4-1	TRBD2	CASSQIGRGGGNEQFF	TGCGCCAGCAGCCAAATAGGGCGGGGGGGTGGAAATGAGCAGTTCTTC
few	TRBJ2-5	TRBV7-2	NA	CASSLQGTGETQYF	TGTGCCAGCAGCTTACAGGGTACAGGGGAGACCCAGTACTTC
NA	TRBJ2-5	TRBV9	NA	CASSAGETQYF	TGTGCCAGCAGCGCGGGGGAGACCCAGTACTTC
many	TRBJ2-2	TRBV7-7	NA	CASSLRGGYTGELFF	TGTGCCAGCAGCTTAAGAGGGGGGTACACCGGGGAGCTGTTTTTT
few	TRBJ1-2	TRBV20-1	NA	CSARGGDGANYGYTF	TGCAGTGCTAGGGGAGGGGACGGGGCTAACTATGGCTACACCTTC
NA	TRBJ1-5	TRBV20-1	NA	CSARRAGLASQPQHF	TGCAGTGCTAGAAGGGCGGGACTAGCGAGTCAGCCCCAGCATTTT
many	TRBJ1-2	TRBV6-5	NA	CASSLDSNYGYTF	TGTGCCAGCAGTCTAGACAGCAACTATGGCTACACCTTC
many	TRBJ2-7	TRBV10-2	NA	CASTHNSYEQYF	TGCGCCAGCACGCACAACTCCTACGAGCAGTACTTC
few	TRBJ2-7	TRBV6-5	NA	CASNRQGRDPYEQYF	TGTGCCAGCAATCGGCAGGGGAGGGACCCCTACGAGCAGTACTTC
few	TRBJ2-7	TRBV3-1	NA	CASRSRGHEQYF	TGTGCCAGCAGGTCGAGGGGCCACGAGCAGTACTTC
NA	TRBJ1-4	TRBV13	NA	CASSRTSTWSTNEKLFF	TGTGCCAGCAGCAGAACCTCCACGTGGTCAACTAATGAAAAACTGTTTTTT
few	TRBJ1-1	TRBV4-3	NA	CASSQDGPTFDGDTEAFF	TGCGCCAGCAGCCAAGATGGACCGACCTTTGATGGGGACACTGAAGCTTTCTTT
NA	TRBJ1-2	TRBV4-1	NA	CASSQVSGGAYGYTF	TGCGCCAGCAGCCAAGTCTCCGGGGGGGCCTATGGCTACACCTTC
many	TRBJ1-3	TRBV4-1	NA	CASSGRTASTGNTIYF	TGCGCCAGCAGCGGGCGGACAGCTTCAACTGGAAACACCATATATTTT
few	TRBJ2-1	TRBV6-2/TRBV6-3	TRBD2	CASSFPSGGAYEQFF	TGTGCCAGCAGTTTCCCTAGCGGGGGGGCGTATGAGCAGTTCTTC